Detailed here is one T cell receptor beta chain. Its antigen has not been determined. Base qualities are not at hand, and no much larger clone is one base apart. The source of the sample is a study of identical twins (dated by TCRdb to 2016 to 2018). Notes on the research overall: To test whether fetal clonotypes persist, the study used deep sequencing on TCR alpha and beta repertoires from monozygotic twins, unrelated adults of various ages, and cord blood. To rule out contamination, replicate twin experiments were performed at different times with different library preparation protocols.

General study outcomes and caveats: The excess sharing between twins in beta out-of-frame sequences was weaker because fewer shared sequences reduced the signal-to-noise ratio. Conclusions relied on cross-sectional statistical analysis, since the same donors could not be followed over many years. Compared with coincidental sharing between unrelated individuals, out-of-frame TCR alpha sequences shared between twins had an excess of sequences with low generation probability. Abundant cord blood beta clonotypes carried fewer insertions; young adult naive repertoires showed a weaker similar trend, while memory repertoires showed none. Out-of-frame TCR alpha sharing in monozygotic twins was systematically underestimated by recombination models, whereas sharing between unrelated individuals was in agreement with the recombination models. Zero-insertion analyses could be partly confounded by invariant T cells such as MAIT and iNKT, although diverse VJ usage argued against such confounding for most clonotypes.

Trimming accounts for 8 bases at V and 3 bases at J, while the number of junction bases matched to no gene is 10. The germline V gene gives CDR1 as KGHDR and CDR2 as SFDVKD. The CDR3, from cysteine to phenylalanine, totals 15 residues. Only the CDR3 region is kept as DNA, spanning 45 bases read in frame from base 1. The library relied on 5' RACE. The instrument was an Illumina HiSeq 2000. Template switching added a universal primer binding site, and the final cDNA carried a unique molecular identifier that allowed TCR cDNA molecules to be counted accurately. Specific primers in the conserved constant-segment region were used to synthesize first-strand cDNA for TCR alpha and beta chains. To control for contamination, every cDNA library was double barcoded, receiving both a SMART-Mk sample barcode and Illumina barcodes. TruSeq adapter sequences, together with Illumina sample barcodes, were added in two successive PCR steps. The TCR alpha and beta cDNA libraries were sequenced on the Illumina HiSeq platform using custom primers. The original pipeline was this. MiGEC was used to process raw reads and extract unique molecular identifiers, and MiXCR was used to find CDR3 positions. Recombination models were inferred per individual with the repgenHMM and IGoR tools using an EM algorithm. The tcR package in R was used for shared clonotype analysis, with sharing normalized by the product of cloneset sizes. Out-of-frame nonproductive sequences were analyzed to study raw recombination free of thymic and clonal selection effects. The raw public reads went through TCRdb reprocessing: fastp at Q25, MiXCR clone calling, in-frame beta chains kept. Rows with a matching CDR3 protein are joined into one entry that keeps the most common DNA and genes. TCRdb assigned the V and J calls; the authors' analysis was not used. The sample records 400,000 to 500,000 distinct CDR3 sequences, about 13% of which are singletons. Together, the top ten hold about 0.97% of the sample.

Every donor in the study was a healthy Caucasian. Three pairs of female monozygotic twins, all aged roughly 18 to 29 years, were included in the twin cohort. Positive isolation kits from Invitrogen were used to isolate the CD4+ and CD8+ T cell populations. This same sample was also part of a study on yellow fever vaccine responses in identical twins. As noted in the second study: The T cell response to vaccination in identical twins was reported by the authors to appear partly convergent and partly personalized. The study precisely tracked vaccine-responding T cell clones in identical twins.

The sequencing input was CD4+ T cells sorted from blood. The chain couples TRBV24-1 to TRBJ2-7, and 9 bases in between align with TRBD1. This receptor was identified in a woman in her late teens or twenties in good health. The CDR3 amino acid sequence is: CATNIPGTGFYEQYF. At the DNA level, the sequence is TGTGCCACCAATATTCCCGGGACAGGGTTCTACGAGCAGTACTTC.